This passage covers 32 T cell receptor beta chains from one sample sequenced in a study of T cell responses to AZD1222 COVID-19 vaccine. Assay used: immunoSEQ multiplex PCR; TCRdb lists only in-frame clones, some missing. The sample includes roughly 130,000 clones, approximately 89% seen only once; the top ten take around 2.8%. The specimen was peripheral blood, collected on day 0 of AZD1222 vaccination. All receptors derive from an adult in good health.

V usage is TRBV2 and J usage is TRBJ1-1; D is unresolved. Between the trimmed V and J ends, which lost 8 bases and 10 bases, there was a span of 8 bases. CDR3 length: 9 amino acids. Germline CDR1 and CDR2: SNHLY and FYNNEI. The CDR3 DNA sequence: TGTGCCAGCGTTTTTCGAGCTTTCTTT. Translation gives CASVFRAFF.

The rearrangement joins TRBV5-4 to TRBJ1-1, with D unresolved. This CDR3 has 12 residues. CDR1 SGHNT and CDR2 YYREEE come from the germline V gene (reference sequence). Trimming cost V 2 bases and J 4 bases, with 6 bases left between them. Here the CDR3 DNA reads TGTGCCAGCAGCTTTAAGGGCACTGAAGCTTTCTTT. Amino acids: CASSFKGTEAFF.

The V gene is TRBV18, the J gene TRBJ2-7, with 8 bases matching TRBD2. Germline V gives CDR1 KGHSH, CDR2 LQKENI. The CDR3 loop spans 16 amino acids. V was pared by 0 bases and J by 6 bases, with 10 bases of the junction left unmatched. CDR3 amino acids: CASSPPYSGAGGEQYF. The CDR3, as DNA: TGTGCCAGCTCACCACCGTATAGCGGGGCAGGAGGCGAGCAGTACTTC.

The genes are TRBV18 and TRBJ2-5; D is undetermined. V was pared by 3 bases and J by 1 base, with 24 bases between. The CDR3 has 19 amino acids. Germline CDR1 KGHSH, CDR2 LQKENI. DNA for the CDR3: TGTGCCAGCTCACCGGGCCGCCGAGGTCAGGCCATCGTCCAAGAGACCCAGTACTTC. Protein product: CASSPGRRGQAIVQETQYF.

The V call is TRBV3-1 (or the pseudogene TRBV3-2), the J call TRBJ1-1, with 7 bases aligning to TRBD1. Trimming took 4 bases from V and 5 from J; bases not matched to a gene: 7. Germline loops: CDR1 LGHDT, CDR2 YNNKEL (reference sequence). This CDR3 spans 14 amino acids. Written as DNA, the CDR3 is TGTGCCAGCAGCCTTGGGGGACAGACGACTGAAGCTTTCTTT. It is translated as CASSLGGQTTEAFF.

This clone was seen more than once but under ten times. The chain is built from TRBV6-2 or TRBV6-3 and TRBJ1-1; no reliable D call. The V gene's germline CDR1 is MNHEY and CDR2 SVGEGT. The V end lost 2 bases, the J end lost 1 base, and 8 bases lay between the germline ends. The CDR3 has 14 residues. The CDR3 DNA is TGTGCCAGCAGTTACAGGAACTGGAACACTGAAGCTTTCTTT. Translation: CASSYRNWNTEAFF.

The CDR3, as DNA: TGTGCCAGCAGTTTTGAGAGTCGAGGCTACACCTTC. Amino acids: CASSFESRGYTF. V usage is TRBV28 and J usage is TRBJ1-2; no reliable D call. Trimming took 3 bases from V and 8 from J, leaving 10 bases between them. Germline loops: CDR1 MDHEN, CDR2 SYDVKM. CDR3 length: 12 residues.

This clone was observed a single time. The J gene is TRBJ1-6, the V gene TRBV4-3, with D unclear. The germline V gene encodes CDR1 LGHNA and CDR2 YSLEER. The V end lost 0 bases, the J end lost 10 bases, and 7 bases lay between the germline ends. The CDR3 length is 13 residues. CDR3: CASSQDLRSPLHF. CDR3 in DNA: TGCGCCAGCAGCCAAGATTTGAGATCACCCCTCCACTTT.

V and J are TRBV2 and TRBJ2-3; tentative D call: TRBD2 (6 bases). V was clipped by 11 bases and J by 11 bases, with 20 bases between them. The CDR3 contains 12 residues. CDR1 and CDR2 from the germline V gene are SNHLY and FYNNEI. The CDR3 DNA sequence: TGTGCCGCAAGGGGAGGAGTTAGCAAGCAGTATTTT. Translating gives CAARGGVSKQYF.

The chain carries TRBV28 and TRBJ1-6; D remains unclear. CDR1 and CDR2 (germline): MDHEN, SYDVKM. This CDR3 comprises 13 residues. V lost 7 bases, J lost 9 bases, and 13 bases lay in between. The CDR3 sequence: CASKDWRVSPLHF. CDR3 nucleotides: TGTGCCAGCAAAGATTGGCGGGTTTCACCCCTCCACTTT. Full variable domain (remainder filled in from reference TRBV28 and TRBJ1-6): DVKVTQSSRYLVKRTGEKVFLECVQDMDHENMFWYRQDPGLGLRLIYFSYDVKMKEKGDIPEGYSVSREKKERFSLILESASTNQTSMYLCASKDWRVSPLHFGNGTRLTVT.

This chain links TRBV7-9 with TRBJ1-1; D gene unclear. V was cut by 2 bases and J by 1 base, with 5 bases left in between. Looked up from germline, CDR1 is SEHNR and CDR2 is FQNEAQ (reference sequence). The CDR3 is 13 residues long. The CDR3 sequence: CASSLKENTEAFF. The DNA of the CDR3 is TGTGCCAGCAGCTTAAAAGAGAACACTGAAGCTTTCTTT. Together with reference TRBV7-9 and TRBJ1-1, the CDR3 gives the full variable domain: DTGVSQNPRHKITKRGQNVTFRCDPISEHNRLYWYRQTLGQGPEFLTYFQNEAQLEKSRLLSDRFSAERPKGSFSTLEIQRTEQGDSAMYLCASSLKENTEAFFGQGTRLTVV.

The chain combines TRBV15 with TRBJ1-2; possible D gene TRBD1, 6 bases. Germline V gene data show CDR1 as LNHNV and CDR2 as YYDKDF (reference sequence). The CDR3 covers 14 residues. Trimming pared 5 bases from V and 8 bases from J, leaving 18 bases between. CDR3 residues: CATSDRTTGKGYTF. The CDR3 DNA sequence: TGTGCCACCAGCGACAGGACTACAGGGAAAGGCTACACCTTC.

The genes are TRBV12-5 and TRBJ1-5, with a weak D call TRBD1 (5 bases). The CDR3 runs to 17 residues. Looked up from germline, CDR1 is LGHNT and CDR2 is FRNRAP. Trimming shortened V by 0 bases and J by 9 bases, and 21 bases separated the two germline ends. CDR3 DNA sequence: TGTGCTAGTGGTTTGGTTGGGGGGACGCAGCATAGGGTGCCCCAGCATTTT. Its translation: CASGLVGGTQHRVPQHF.

J is TRBJ2-1 and V is TRBV5-1; D uncertain. The CDR3 length is 11 residues. The V end lost 1 base, the J end lost 11 bases, and 7 bases lay between the germline ends. Per the germline V gene, CDR1 is SGHRS and CDR2 is YFSETQ. CDR3 residues: CASSLSAKQFF. The CDR3 DNA is TGCGCCAGCAGCTTGTCTGCCAAGCAGTTCTTC.

Here the CDR3 reads CASSLDHYGNTEAFF. CDR3 bases: TGTGCCAGCAGCTTAGACCACTACGGGAACACTGAAGCTTTCTTT. The J gene is TRBJ1-1, the V gene TRBV7-8; no reliable D call. Trimming shortened V by 1 base and J by 1 base, and 10 bases separated the two germline ends. The V gene's germline CDR1 is SGHVS and CDR2 FQNEAQ. The CDR3 extends over 15 amino acids.

The rearrangement links TRBV6-2 or TRBV6-3 to TRBJ2-7; maybe TRBD2 (5 bases). Germline assignment: CDR1 MNHEY and CDR2 SVGEGT. The V gene lost 2 bases and the J gene lost 5 bases, with 13 bases spanning the gap. The CDR3 loop spans 14 amino acids. The DNA of the CDR3 is TGTGCCAGCAGTTACGGACTTTGGGCGAACGAGCAGTACTTC. Amino acids: CASSYGLWANEQYF.

This chain joins TRBV5-4 and TRBJ2-1; 12 nucleotides line up with TRBD2. Per germline, CDR1 SGHNT and CDR2 YYREEE (reference sequence). The CDR3 has 16 amino acids. Trimming took 4 bases from V and 6 from J; bases not matched to a gene: 8. The CDR3 DNA reads TGTGCCAGCAGCAAGACTAGCGGGGGACGGGGCAATGAGCAGTTCTTC. Its translation is CASSKTSGGRGNEQFF.

This chain uses TRBV9 with TRBJ1-5, with D maybe TRBD1 (5 bases). CDR3 size: 13 residues. Germline-derived CDR1 and CDR2 are SGDLS and YYNGEE. The V and J ends lost 4 bases and 3 bases respectively, with 8 bases between them. CDR3 coding DNA: TGTGCCAGCAGCTCTGGACACAATCAGCCCCAGCATTTT. Translation: CASSSGHNQPQHF.

The chain recombines TRBV6-5 with TRBJ2-7, with D uncertain. This CDR3 is 13 amino acids long. CDR1 is MNHEY, CDR2 SVGAGI, per germline. The germline V and J ends were trimmed by 8 bases and 2 bases, with 13 bases remaining between them. CDR3 amino acids: CASSAAAPYEQYF. The CDR3 DNA sequence: TGTGCCAGCTCCGCCGCAGCACCCTACGAGCAGTACTTC.

This clone appeared a single time. The chain is built from TRBV4-1 and TRBJ1-4; perhaps TRBD1 as D (5 bases). The germline V gene encodes CDR1 MGHRA and CDR2 YSYEKL. V lost 2 bases and J lost 10, with 17 bases in between. CDR3 length: 15 amino acids. The CDR3 DNA is TGCGCCAGCAGCCAACCCCCGGCAGGGCCGGTAAAACTGTTTTTT. Its protein is CASSQPPAGPVKLFF.

This sequence joins TRBV27 and TRBJ1-3; D is uncertain. The CDR3 totals 13 residues. From germline, CDR1 is MNHEY and CDR2 SMNVEV (reference sequence). V gave up 3 bases and J gave up 4 bases, with 7 bases separating them. The CDR3 sequence is CASSLSPGNTIYF. The CDR3 coding sequence is TGTGCCAGCAGTTTGAGTCCCGGAAACACCATATATTTT.

J is TRBJ2-7 and V is TRBV5-5, with D maybe TRBD1 (5 bases). Germline CDR1 is SGHKS and CDR2 is YYEKEE (reference sequence). Trimming cost V 2 bases and J 2 bases, with 11 bases left between them. CDR3 size: 14 residues. In DNA, the CDR3 is TGTGCCAGCAGCTTTCCCGCAGGGACCTACGAGCAGTACTTC. Protein product: CASSFPAGTYEQYF.

The chain links TRBV6-1 to TRBJ2-3, with 7 bases identical to TRBD1. CDR1 MNHNS and CDR2 SASEGT come from the germline V gene. V shed 5 bases and J 4 bases; nucleotides not matched to a gene: 12. CDR3 length equals 16 residues. The CDR3 protein is CASSQGPRGGPDTQYF. The DNA for the CDR3 is TGTGCCAGCAGTCAAGGGCCTCGAGGGGGCCCAGATACGCAGTATTTT.

The V call is TRBV7-8, the J call TRBJ2-2; possibly TRBD2 for D (5 bases). V was cut by 7 bases and J by 0 bases, with 12 bases left in between. In germline, CDR1 is SGHVS, CDR2 FQNEAQ. This CDR3 spans 15 amino acids. The CDR3 DNA sequence: TGTGCCAGCAAACAAGGAGGCTCGAACACCGGGGAGCTGTTTTTT. Residues: CASKQGGSNTGELFF.

The rearrangement links TRBV10-1 to TRBJ1-4; 10 bases fit TRBD1. The CDR3 runs to 15 residues. CDR1 WNHNN and CDR2 SYGVQD come from the germline V gene (reference sequence). V dropped 3 bases and J dropped 5; count of bases not matched to a gene: 3. The chain's CDR3 is CASSEWTGGNEKLFF. CDR3 DNA sequence: TGCGCCAGCAGTGAATGGACAGGGGGGAATGAAAAACTGTTTTTT.

The chain combines TRBV9 with TRBJ1-4; weak D call: TRBD1 (5 bases). This CDR3 has 12 amino acids. The ends were cut back, 5 bases at V and 8 bases at J, with 10 bases in the middle. Germline-derived CDR1 and CDR2 are SGDLS and YYNGEE. The CDR3 region is CASRGGEEKLFF. CDR3 nucleotides: TGTGCCAGCAGAGGAGGGGAAGAAAAACTGTTTTTT.

The chain is built from TRBV11-2 and TRBJ2-7; the D is unclear. The CDR3 runs 12 residues. Germline values: CDR1 SGHAT, CDR2 FQNNGV. V shed 0 bases and J shed 7 bases, with 7 bases lying between them. The CDR3: CASSLEGWEQYF. CDR3 nucleotides: TGTGCCAGCAGCTTAGAGGGATGGGAGCAGTACTTC.

The V gene is TRBV6-6, the J gene TRBJ1-5; D may be TRBD1 (5 bases). The V and J ends lost 5 bases and 5 bases respectively, with 13 bases between them. Per germline, CDR1 MNHNY and CDR2 SVGAGI (reference sequence). This CDR3 has 14 residues. CDR3 residues: CASSPPGVYQPQHF. The DNA for the CDR3 is TGTGCCAGCAGTCCCCCGGGGGTCTATCAGCCCCAGCATTTT.

The chain has TRBV7-3 and TRBJ1-5, with TRBD1 identical over 10 bases. Per the germline V gene, CDR1 is SGHTA and CDR2 is FQGTGA. V shed 5 bases, J shed 5 bases, and the junction held 12 bases outside the gene matches. This CDR3 has 17 residues. The chain's CDR3 is CASSESRDRGIDQPQHF. The DNA for the CDR3 is TGTGCCAGCAGCGAGTCCCGGGACAGGGGAATTGATCAGCCCCAGCATTTT.

The V and J genes are TRBV11-2 and TRBJ1-1; unclear D gene. The CDR3 loop spans 13 amino acids. With 1 base removed from V and 0 bases from J, the gap between germline ends came to 3 bases. Germline loops: CDR1 SGHAT, CDR2 FQNNGV. The CDR3 DNA is TGTGCCAGCAGCTTAGCAGTGAACACTGAAGCTTTCTTT. This encodes CASSLAVNTEAFF.

This chain connects TRBV3-1 (or the pseudogene TRBV3-2) to TRBJ1-5; 11 nucleotides agree with TRBD1. Germline V gene data show CDR1 as LGHDT and CDR2 as YNNKEL (reference sequence). V trimming: 8 bases; J trimming: 2 bases; junction bases outside the gene matches: 11. This CDR3 region has 17 residues. This chain's CDR3 is CASLTGQGAGRNQPQHF. Written as DNA, the CDR3 is TGTGCCAGCCTGACCGGACAGGGGGCAGGTCGCAATCAGCCCCAGCATTTT.

CDR3 region: CASSPTGTDYGYTF. CDR3 nucleotides: TGTGCCAGCTCACCCACCGGGACCGACTATGGCTACACCTTC. The gene calls are TRBV18 and TRBJ1-2, with D possibly TRBD1 on 5 matching bases. CDR3 length: 14 residues. Trimming cost V 3 bases and J 3 bases, with 11 bases left between them. Germline CDR1 reads KGHSH; CDR2 reads LQKENI.